This T cell receptor (beta chain) originates from a study of beta chain features in type 1 diabetes (dated by TCRdb to 2016 to 2019). The study in broad terms: Patients and healthy donors did not differ in mean age, gender distribution, total cell number or subset yield. A total of some 110 million sorted cells were examined across all samples, and the number of cells per subset was strongly correlated with RNA yield. The study compared the TCRB repertoires of sorted circulating CD4+ T cell subsets in recently diagnosed type 1 diabetes patients with those in matched healthy donors. Regulatory and stem cell-like memory subsets were isolated from only 8 patients and roughly eight healthy donors, whereas naive and central memory subsets came from all 30 or so donors. Overall results and qualifications from the work: PCR might favor shorter templates, but patient and control samples were amplified and corrected together, so any skew would affect both groups equally. Naive, central memory and regulatory TCRB repertoires appeared to be more alike among patients than among healthy donors. Because cDNA was sequenced instead of genomic DNA, highly expressing activated cells could be over-represented, though the groups showed no difference in activation or CD3 levels. A moderate but significant shortening of TCRB CDR3 length was observed in type 1 diabetes patients in all four CD4+ subsets. HLA sub-analyses involved small numbers of individuals, so any influence of HLA type on TCRB rearrangement remained unresolved. At VDJ recombination sites, patients with type 1 diabetes made fewer insertions and deleted more nucleotides, a pattern implying thymic rearrangement abnormalities.

Each donor gave one peripheral blood draw, averaging approximately 120 mL, which was collected into heparinised tubes. Using a panel that included CD45RO, CCR7, CD25, CD127, CD95 and CD27, naive, central memory, regulatory and stem cell-like memory CD4+ T cells were sorted on a BD FACSAria II. A purity above 98% was achieved for all sorted populations. PBMCs were separated immediately by Lymphoprep density gradient centrifugation and were stained directly, without being cultured. So that batch effects would be minimized, each experiment stained and sorted samples in pairs, pairing one healthy donor with one patient. In regard to this clone: The antigen it recognizes is unknown. No base quality values were provided; no much bigger clone lies one nucleotide off.

Inclusive of the bounding cysteine and phenylalanine, the CDR3 is 18 residues long. The read is trimmed to its CDR3 DNA, 54 bases read in frame from base 1. According to the germline V gene (reference sequence), CDR1 reads SGHNT and CDR2 reads YYREEE. V is pruned by 4 bases and J by 3 bases, leaving 19 bases of the junction without a gene match. All of the isolated RNA was reverse transcribed with the High Capacity cDNA Reverse Transcription Kit, so expressed TCRB transcripts were sequenced. Deep immunoSEQ sequencing was performed on naive, central memory and regulatory T cell samples, with an average of about 4 million total reads per sample. After sorted cells were lysed in RLT buffer, RNA was extracted with DNase-treated RNeasy Micro or Mini kits, with the choice depending on cell number. To prevent cross-contamination, every cell subset was processed on its own, while patient and healthy donor samples were processed together. The immunoSEQ multiplex PCR was used to amplify TCRB sequences from cDNA, yielding 87-bp fragments that span the CDR3 region. Amplicons were sequenced on the Illumina HiSeq platform. The paper's data handling went like this. Synthetic template baselines were used to correct PCR bias computationally, reads within Hamming distance 2 were collapsed together, and singletons that could not be merged were discarded. Reads were aligned to IMGT to assign V, D and J genes, CDR3 length, and insertions or deletions at six rearrangement sites. Within each subset, clonotype counts were normalized to sorted cell number, and only after that were true diversity and Gini coefficients computed with the tcR R package. Repertoire sharing was quantified using the overlap coefficient calculated on TCRB nucleotide sequences. Out-of-frame TCRB sequences from naive cells were analyzed as a proxy for the pre-selection repertoire. TCRdb took over this immuneACCESS table, retaining in-frame rearrangements with V and J assigned. Such tables are incomplete; in checked studies, under half of the missing clones stem from an unresolved V gene, and the remainder is unexplained. That table furnishes V, J and clone size, whereas the DNA furnished D and trimming. The sample records 350,000 to 450,000 clones, roughly 12% of which are singletons. Around 0.01% of the sample goes to the ten largest clones.

Sequencing was performed on naive CD4+ T cells from blood. The cell subset or site label corresponds to: true naive CD4+ T cells. The TCR originated in a woman younger than 30 with type 1 diabetes. The V gene is TRBV5-4 and the J gene is TRBJ2-7, and 7 bases in between align with TRBD2. The CDR3 protein is CASSADLSGAPPLYEQYF. The DNA sequence is given as TGTGCCAGCAGCGCTGACTTAAGCGGGGCCCCTCCCCTCTACGAGCAGTACTTC.